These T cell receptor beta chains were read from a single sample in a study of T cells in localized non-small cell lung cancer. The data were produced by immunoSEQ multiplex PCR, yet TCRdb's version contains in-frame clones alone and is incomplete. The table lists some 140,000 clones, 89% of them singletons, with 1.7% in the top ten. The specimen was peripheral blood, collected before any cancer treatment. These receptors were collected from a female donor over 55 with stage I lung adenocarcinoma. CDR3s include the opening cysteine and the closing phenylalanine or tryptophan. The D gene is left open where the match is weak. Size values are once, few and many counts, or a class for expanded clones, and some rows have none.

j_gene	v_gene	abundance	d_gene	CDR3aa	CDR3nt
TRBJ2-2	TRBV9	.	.	CASSATAPGPTAAGELFF	TGTGCCAGCAGCGCAACAGCCCCGGGCCCCACTGCGGCCGGGGAGCTGTTTTTT
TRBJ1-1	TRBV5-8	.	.	CASSWRTDGAFF	TGTGCCAGCAGCTGGAGGACAGACGGAGCTTTCTTT
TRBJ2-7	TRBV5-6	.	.	CASSRGSGYEQYF	TGTGCCAGCAGTAGAGGGAGTGGGTACGAGCAGTACTTC
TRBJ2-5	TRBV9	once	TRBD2	CASSLAGGIQETQYF	TGTGCCAGCTCTCTAGCGGGAGGAATCCAAGAGACCCAGTACTTC
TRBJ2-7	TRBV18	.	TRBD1	CASSPGQSSYEQYF	TGTGCCAGCTCACCGGGACAGTCCTCCTACGAGCAGTACTTC
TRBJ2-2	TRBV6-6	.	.	CASSYVRGIPTGELFF	TGTGCCAGCAGTTACGTACGCGGGATCCCCACCGGGGAGCTGTTTTTT
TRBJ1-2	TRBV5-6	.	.	CASSPGRSGALGYTF	TGTGCCAGCAGCCCGGGGCGCTCAGGGGCTCTTGGCTACACCTTC
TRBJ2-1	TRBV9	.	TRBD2	CASSVRPISGSSDEQFF	TGTGCCAGCAGCGTACGTCCAATTAGCGGGAGTTCGGATGAGCAGTTCTTC
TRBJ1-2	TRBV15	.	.	CATSRDLVQGYTF	TGTGCCACCAGCAGAGATTTGGTTCAAGGCTACACCTTC
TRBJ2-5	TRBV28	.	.	CASSYRRETQYF	TGTGCCAGCAGTTATCGGCGGGAGACCCAGTACTTC
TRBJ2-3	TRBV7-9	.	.	CASSPRPDTPTDTQYF	TGTGCCAGCAGCCCCCGACCCGACACCCCCACAGATACGCAGTATTTT
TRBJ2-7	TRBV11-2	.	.	CASSYSQTYEQYF	TGTGCCAGCAGCTACTCCCAGACCTACGAGCAGTACTTC
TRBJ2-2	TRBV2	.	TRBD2	CASLSSGSFAGELFF	TGTGCCAGCCTCTCTAGCGGGAGTTTCGCCGGGGAGCTGTTTTTT
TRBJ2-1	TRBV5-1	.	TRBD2	CASSLVASREEQFF	TGCGCCAGCAGCCTTGTCGCTTCGCGGGAGGAGCAGTTCTTC
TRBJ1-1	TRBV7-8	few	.	CASSFLLNTEAFF	TGTGCCAGCAGCTTTCTCTTGAACACTGAAGCTTTCTTT
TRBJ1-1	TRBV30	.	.	CAFIGPAETEAFF	TGTGCCTTTATTGGCCCCGCTGAAACTGAAGCTTTCTTT
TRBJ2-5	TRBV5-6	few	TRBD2	CASSLVIRRGEETQYF	TGTGCCAGCAGCTTGGTTATACGGCGGGGGGAAGAGACCCAGTACTTC
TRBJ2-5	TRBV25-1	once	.	CASSASQVYAETQYF	TGTGCCAGCAGTGCATCACAGGTTTACGCGGAGACCCAGTACTTC
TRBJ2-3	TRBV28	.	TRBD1	CASSHDRGTDTQYF	TGTGCCAGCAGTCACGACAGGGGCACAGATACGCAGTATTTT
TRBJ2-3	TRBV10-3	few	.	CAISEKSQTSSTDTQYF	TGTGCCATCAGTGAAAAGTCTCAAACTTCTAGCACAGATACGCAGTATTTT
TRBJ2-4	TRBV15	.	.	CATSRDRRVAIQYF	TGTGCCACCAGCAGAGATCGTAGAGTAGCCATTCAGTACTTC
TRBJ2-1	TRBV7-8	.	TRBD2	CASSWRTSGSSYNEQFF	TGTGCCAGCAGCTGGCGAACTAGCGGGAGCTCCTACAATGAGCAGTTCTTC
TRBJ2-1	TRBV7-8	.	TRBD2	CASSLVSGSFEQFF	TGTGCCAGCAGCTTAGTTAGCGGGAGCTTCGAGCAGTTCTTC
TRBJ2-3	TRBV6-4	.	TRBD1	CASRGTGNFTDTQYF	TGTGCCAGCAGGGGGACAGGGAACTTCACAGATACGCAGTATTTT
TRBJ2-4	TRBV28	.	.	CASSFLPRGRGNIQYF	TGTGCCAGCAGTTTCCTCCCAAGGGGGCGGGGAAACATTCAGTACTTC
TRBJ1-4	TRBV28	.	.	CANSGGRNEKLFF	TGTGCCAACTCAGGCGGACGTAATGAAAAACTGTTTTTT
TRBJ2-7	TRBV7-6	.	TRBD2	CASSLVALAGEQYF	TGTGCCAGCAGCTTAGTAGCTCTAGCGGGCGAGCAGTACTTC
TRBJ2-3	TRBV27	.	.	CASRGLRDTQYF	TGTGCCAGCAGGGGTTTACGAGATACGCAGTATTTT
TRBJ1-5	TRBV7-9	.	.	CASSTGHNQPQHF	TGTGCCAGCAGCACAGGTCACAATCAGCCCCAGCATTTT
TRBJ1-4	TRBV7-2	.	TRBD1	CASSYTGEDGKLFF	TGTGCCAGCAGCTACACAGGGGAGGATGGAAAACTGTTTTTT
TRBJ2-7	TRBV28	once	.	CASSLGYEQYF	TGTGCCAGCAGTTTAGGGTACGAGCAGTACTTC
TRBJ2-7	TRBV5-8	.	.	CASSLDEQYF	TGTGCCAGCAGCTTAGACGAGCAGTACTTC
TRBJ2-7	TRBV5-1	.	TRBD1	CASRRDGQGTYEQYF	TGCGCCAGCAGACGCGATGGACAGGGTACCTACGAGCAGTACTTC
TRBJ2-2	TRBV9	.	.	CASSVASQRNTGELFF	TGTGCCAGCAGCGTAGCGTCTCAGAGGAACACCGGGGAGCTGTTTTTT
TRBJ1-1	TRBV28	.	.	CASKGLLSEAFF	TGTGCCAGCAAGGGACTATTGTCTGAAGCTTTCTTT
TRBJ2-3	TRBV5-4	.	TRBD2	CASSLVQTSGVINTQYF	TGTGCCAGCAGCTTGGTTCAGACTAGCGGGGTCATAAATACGCAGTATTTT
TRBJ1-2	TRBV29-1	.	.	CSVEDRTITNYGYTF	TGCAGCGTTGAAGATCGGACGATTACTAACTATGGCTACACCTTC
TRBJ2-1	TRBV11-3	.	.	CASSLESSNLNEQFF	TGTGCCAGCAGCTTAGAAAGTTCCAACCTCAATGAGCAGTTCTTC
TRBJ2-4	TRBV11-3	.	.	CASSSDPRGIQYF	TGTGCCAGCAGCTCCGACCCCCGAGGCATTCAGTACTTC
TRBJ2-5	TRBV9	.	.	CASSVAGDEETQYF	TGTGCCAGCAGCGTAGCTGGCGACGAAGAGACCCAGTACTTC
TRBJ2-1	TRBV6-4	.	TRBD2	CASTRAAGVGDEQFF	TGTGCCAGCACCCGAGCAGCGGGAGTGGGGGATGAGCAGTTCTTC
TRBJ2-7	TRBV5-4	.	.	CASSGTILGEQYF	TGTGCCAGCAGCGGAACAATCTTGGGGGAGCAGTACTTC
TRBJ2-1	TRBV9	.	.	CASSEGVALYSYNEQFF	TGTGCCAGCAGCGAGGGGGTAGCGCTTTACTCCTACAATGAGCAGTTCTTC
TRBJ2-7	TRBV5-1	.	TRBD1	CASSFGWTGGSEQYF	TGCGCCAGCAGCTTTGGTTGGACAGGGGGTTCCGAGCAGTACTTC
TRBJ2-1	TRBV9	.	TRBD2	CASSTPLGAGAGSEQFF	TGTGCCAGCAGCACCCCGCTGGGAGCGGGGGCGGGGAGTGAGCAGTTCTTC
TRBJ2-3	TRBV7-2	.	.	CASSLVVQPLFTDTQYF	TGTGCCAGCAGCTTAGTAGTACAGCCCCTATTCACAGATACGCAGTATTTT
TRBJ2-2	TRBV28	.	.	CASRTGPQGTGELFF	TGTGCCAGCAGGACGGGACCCCAGGGCACCGGGGAGCTGTTTTTT
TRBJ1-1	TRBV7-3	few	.	CASSLIAGGTEAFF	TGTGCCAGCAGCTTAATAGCAGGCGGCACTGAAGCTTTCTTT
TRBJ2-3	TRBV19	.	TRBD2	CASKGGSTDTQYF	TGTGCCAGTAAGGGAGGGAGCACAGATACGCAGTATTTT